The entry that follows covers one TCR beta chain sequence. The antigen is unknown. Produced via immunoSEQ multiplex PCR; TCRdb's table is partial and in-frame only. The repertoire includes tens of thousands of clones, roughly 90% of them detected once, and about 2.7% sits in the top ten. These data originate in a study of graft-versus-host responses after intestinal transplantation. At the level of the study: Recipients underwent multivisceral, liver-intestinal, or isolated intestinal transplants. Anti-thymocyte globulin induction, then tacrolimus and steroids for two to four years, went to all recipients.

J lost 5 bases, V lost 8 bases, and 14 bases had no gene match. The CDR3 consists of 15 residues. Germline V gene sequence: CDR1 SNHLY, CDR2 FYNNEI. The source of this sequence is a human donor who received an intestinal transplant. This chain joins TRBV2 and TRBJ2-5; 7 bases are a match to TRBD1. The sample was unstimulated CD8+ T cells sorted from spleen or lymph node cells, taken before intestinal transplant. CDR3 amino acids: CASFPGEGAGETQYF. The CDR3 DNA sequence: TGTGCCAGCTTTCCAGGCGAGGGGGCTGGGGAGACCCAGTACTTC.